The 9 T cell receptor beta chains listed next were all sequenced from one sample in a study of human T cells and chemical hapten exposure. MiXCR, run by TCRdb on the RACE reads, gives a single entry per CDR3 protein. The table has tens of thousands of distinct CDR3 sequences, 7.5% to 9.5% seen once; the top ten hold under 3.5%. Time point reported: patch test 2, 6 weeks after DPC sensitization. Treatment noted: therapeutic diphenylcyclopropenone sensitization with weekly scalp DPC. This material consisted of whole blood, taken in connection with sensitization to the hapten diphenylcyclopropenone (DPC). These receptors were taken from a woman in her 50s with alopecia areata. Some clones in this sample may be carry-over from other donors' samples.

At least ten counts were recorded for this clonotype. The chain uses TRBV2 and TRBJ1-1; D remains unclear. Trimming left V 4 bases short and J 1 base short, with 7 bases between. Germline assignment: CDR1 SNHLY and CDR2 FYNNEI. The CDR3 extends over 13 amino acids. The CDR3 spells CASSVAGNTEAFF. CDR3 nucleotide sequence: TGTGCCAGCAGTGTTGCAGGGAACACTGAAGCTTTCTTT.

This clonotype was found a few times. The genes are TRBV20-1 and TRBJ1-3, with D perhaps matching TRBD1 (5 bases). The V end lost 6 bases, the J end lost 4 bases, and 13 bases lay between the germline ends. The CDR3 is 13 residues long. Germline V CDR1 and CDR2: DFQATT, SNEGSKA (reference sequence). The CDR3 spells CSAAAGVGNTIYF. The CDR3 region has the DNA TGCAGTGCCGCAGCGGGGGTCGGAAACACCATATATTTT.

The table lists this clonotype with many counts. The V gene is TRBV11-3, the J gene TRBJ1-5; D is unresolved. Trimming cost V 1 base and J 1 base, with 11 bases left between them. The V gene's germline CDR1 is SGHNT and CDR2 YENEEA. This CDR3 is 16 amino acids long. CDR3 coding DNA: TGTGCCAGCAGCTTAGCTGGGATCGGGAGCAATCAGCCCCAGCATTTT. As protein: CASSLAGIGSNQPQHF.

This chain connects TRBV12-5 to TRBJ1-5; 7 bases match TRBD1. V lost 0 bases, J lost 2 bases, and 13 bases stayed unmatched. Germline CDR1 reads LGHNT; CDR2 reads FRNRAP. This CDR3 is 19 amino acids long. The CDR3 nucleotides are TGTGCTAGTGGTTTGGTAATGGATGGGACAGCTTTGGGCAATCAGCCCCAGCATTTT. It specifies CASGLVMDGTALGNQPQHF.

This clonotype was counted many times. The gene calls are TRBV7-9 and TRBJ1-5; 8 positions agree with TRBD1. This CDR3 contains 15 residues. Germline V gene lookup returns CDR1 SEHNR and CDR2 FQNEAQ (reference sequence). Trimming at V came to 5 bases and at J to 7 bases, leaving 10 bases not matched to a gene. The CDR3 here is CASSGDRLGLQPQHF. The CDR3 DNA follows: TGTGCCAGCAGCGGGGACAGGTTGGGTTTGCAGCCCCAGCATTTT. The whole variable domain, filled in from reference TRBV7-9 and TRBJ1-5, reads DTGVSQNPRHKITKRGQNVTFRCDPISEHNRLYWYRQTLGQGPEFLTYFQNEAQLEKSRLLSDRFSAERPKGSFSTLEIQRTEQGDSAMYLCASSGDRLGLQPQHFGDGTRLSIL.

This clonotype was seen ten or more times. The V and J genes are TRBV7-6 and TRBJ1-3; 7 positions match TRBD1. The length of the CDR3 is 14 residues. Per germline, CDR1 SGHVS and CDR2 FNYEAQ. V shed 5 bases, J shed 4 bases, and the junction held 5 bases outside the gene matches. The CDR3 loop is CASSLPGQGNTIYF. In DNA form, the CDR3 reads TGTGCCAGCAGCCTACCGGGACAGGGAAACACCATATATTTT.

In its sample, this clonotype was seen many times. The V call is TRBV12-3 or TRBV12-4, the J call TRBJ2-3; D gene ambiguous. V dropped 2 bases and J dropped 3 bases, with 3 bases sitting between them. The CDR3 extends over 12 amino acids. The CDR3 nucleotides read TGTGCCAGCAGTTTAATTACAGATACGCAGTATTTT. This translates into CASSLITDTQYF.

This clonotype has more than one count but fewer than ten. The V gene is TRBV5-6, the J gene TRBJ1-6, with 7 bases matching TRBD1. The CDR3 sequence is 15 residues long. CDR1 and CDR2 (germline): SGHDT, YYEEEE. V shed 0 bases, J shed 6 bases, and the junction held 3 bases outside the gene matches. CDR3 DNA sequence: TGTGCCAGCAGCTTGGTGACAGGGACTAATTCACCCCTCCACTTT. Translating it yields CASSLVTGTNSPLHF.

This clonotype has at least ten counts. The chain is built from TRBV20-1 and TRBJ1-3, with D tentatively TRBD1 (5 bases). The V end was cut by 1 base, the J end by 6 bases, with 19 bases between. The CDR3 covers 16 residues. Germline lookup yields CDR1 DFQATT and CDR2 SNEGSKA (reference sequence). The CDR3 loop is CSARAMSGSPANTIYF. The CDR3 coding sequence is TGCAGTGCTAGAGCAATGTCAGGGTCACCGGCAAACACCATATATTTT.